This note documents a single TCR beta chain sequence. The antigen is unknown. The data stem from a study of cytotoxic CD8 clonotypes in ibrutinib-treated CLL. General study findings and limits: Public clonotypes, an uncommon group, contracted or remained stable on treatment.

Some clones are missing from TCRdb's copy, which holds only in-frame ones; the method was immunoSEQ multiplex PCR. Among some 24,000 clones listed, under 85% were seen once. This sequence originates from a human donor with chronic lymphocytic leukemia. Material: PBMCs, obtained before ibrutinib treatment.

The CDR3 DNA reads as TGTGCCAGCTCGACAGCAGGCACTGAAGCTTTCTTT. The encoded protein is CASSTAGTEAFF. The gene calls are TRBV2 and TRBJ1-1; tentative D call: TRBD1 (5 bases). The CDR3 has 12 residues. The germline V gene has CDR1 SNHLY and CDR2 FYNNEI. The V end lost 8 bases, the J end lost 4 bases, and 11 bases lay between the germline ends. Combining the CDR3 with reference TRBV2 and TRBJ1-1 gives the whole variable domain EPEVTQTPSHQVTQMGQEVILRCVPISNHLYFYWYRQILGQKVEFLVSFYNNEISEKSEIFDDQFSVERPDGSNFTLKIRSTKLEDSAMYFCASSTAGTEAFFGQGTRLTVV.